The entry below gives a single TCR beta chain sequence along with its context. Its antigen is as yet unknown. These data come from a study of post-analysis software for immune sequencing data. Study-wide results and limits: Strong co-clustering by F measure was seen for same-batch samples. Among roughly 5 TRBV segments more frequent in patients than controls were TRBV5-6, TRBV5-1 and TRBV20-1.

Incorporated into the TCR beta cDNA libraries were unique molecular identifiers, which served to reduce PCR and sequencing biases. When 1 to 10 million T cells were used, they gave about 550,000 cDNA molecules. TCRdb itself ran the PCR reads through MiXCR, one entry per CDR3 protein. The sample consists of about 500,000 distinct CDR3 sequences, around 40% of them appearing once. This CDR3 has 15 residues. Germline loops: CDR1 DFQATT, CDR2 SNEGSKA (reference sequence). V shed 0 bases, J shed 6 bases, and the junction held 10 bases outside the gene matches. The sequenced material came from blood. The chain uses TRBV20-1 and TRBJ2-7, with 8 bases aligning to TRBD2. The clonotype originates from a girl aged 5 to 17 with multiple sclerosis. DNA for the CDR3: TGCAGTGCTAGAGATGGCGGGAGGTCCTCGGGCGAGCAGTACTTC. Protein sequence: CSARDGGRSSGEQYF.